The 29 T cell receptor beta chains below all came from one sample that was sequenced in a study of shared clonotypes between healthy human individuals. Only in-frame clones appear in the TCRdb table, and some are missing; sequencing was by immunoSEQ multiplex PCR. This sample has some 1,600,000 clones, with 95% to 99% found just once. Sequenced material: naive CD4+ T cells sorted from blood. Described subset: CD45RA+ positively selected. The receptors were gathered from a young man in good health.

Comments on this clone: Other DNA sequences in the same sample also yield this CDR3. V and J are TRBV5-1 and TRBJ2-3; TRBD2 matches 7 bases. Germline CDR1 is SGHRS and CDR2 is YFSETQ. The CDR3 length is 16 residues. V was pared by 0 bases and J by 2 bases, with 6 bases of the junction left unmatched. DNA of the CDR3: TGCGCCAGCAGCTTGGGACTAGCAGGCCACACAGATACGCAGTATTTT. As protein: CASSLGLAGHTDTQYF.

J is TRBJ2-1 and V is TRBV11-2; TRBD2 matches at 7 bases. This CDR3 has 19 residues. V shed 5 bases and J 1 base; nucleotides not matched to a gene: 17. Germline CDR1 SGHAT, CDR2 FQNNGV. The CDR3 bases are TGTGCCAGCAGCATCGAGAGGTTGGGGCGGGAGTCGTCCTACAATGAGCAGTTCTTC. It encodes CASSIERLGRESSYNEQFF.

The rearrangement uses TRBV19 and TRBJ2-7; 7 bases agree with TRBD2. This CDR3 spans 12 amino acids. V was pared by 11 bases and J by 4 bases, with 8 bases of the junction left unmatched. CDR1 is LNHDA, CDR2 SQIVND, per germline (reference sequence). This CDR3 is CASSGTGYEQYF. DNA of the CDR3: TGTGCCTCCAGCGGGACGGGTTACGAGCAGTACTTC.

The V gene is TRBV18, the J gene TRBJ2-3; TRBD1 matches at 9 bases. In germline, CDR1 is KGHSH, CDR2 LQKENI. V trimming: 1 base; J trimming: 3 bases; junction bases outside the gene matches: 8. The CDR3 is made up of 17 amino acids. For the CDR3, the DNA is TGTGCCAGCTCACCACGTTTATCACAGGGGGCTACAGATACGCAGTATTTT. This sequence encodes CASSPRLSQGATDTQYF.

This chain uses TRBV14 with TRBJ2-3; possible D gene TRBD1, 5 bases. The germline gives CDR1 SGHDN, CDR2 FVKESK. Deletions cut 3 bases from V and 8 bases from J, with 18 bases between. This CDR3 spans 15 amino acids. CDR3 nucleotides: TGTGCCAGCAGCCAGAGTTTGCCAGGACAAAGTACGCAGTATTTT. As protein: CASSQSLPGQSTQYF. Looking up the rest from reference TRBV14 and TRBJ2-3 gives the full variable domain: EAGVTQFPSHSVIEKGQTVTLRCDPISGHDNLYWYRRVMGKEIKFLLHFVKESKQDESGMPNNRFLAERTGGTYSTLKVQPAELEDSGVYFCASSQSLPGQSTQYFGPGTRLTVL.

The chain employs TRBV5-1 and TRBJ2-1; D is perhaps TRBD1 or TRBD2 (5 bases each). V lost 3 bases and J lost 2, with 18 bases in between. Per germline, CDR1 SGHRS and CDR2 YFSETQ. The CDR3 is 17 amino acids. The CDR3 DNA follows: TGCGCCAGCAGCTGGCCCCCATCGGGACCCACCTACAATGAGCAGTTCTTC. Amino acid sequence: CASSWPPSGPTYNEQFF. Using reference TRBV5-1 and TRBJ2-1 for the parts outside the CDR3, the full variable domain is KAGVTQTPRYLIKTRGQQVTLSCSPISGHRSVSWYQQTPGQGLQFLFEYFSETQRNKGNFPGRFSGRQFSNSRSEMNVSTLELGDSALYLCASSWPPSGPTYNEQFFGPGTRLTVL.

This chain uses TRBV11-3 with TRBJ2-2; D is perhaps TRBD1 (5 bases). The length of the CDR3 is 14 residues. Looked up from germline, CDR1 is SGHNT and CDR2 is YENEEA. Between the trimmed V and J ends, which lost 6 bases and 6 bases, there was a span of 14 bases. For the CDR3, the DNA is TGTGCCAGCAGTTCCCGGGTAGGGGCCGGGGAGCTGTTTTTT. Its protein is CASSSRVGAGELFF.

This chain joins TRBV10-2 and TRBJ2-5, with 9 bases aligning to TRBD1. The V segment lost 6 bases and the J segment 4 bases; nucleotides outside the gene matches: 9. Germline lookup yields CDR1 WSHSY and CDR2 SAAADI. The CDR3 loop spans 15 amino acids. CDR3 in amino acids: CASSQIQGAGETQYF. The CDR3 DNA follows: TGCGCCAGCAGCCAGATACAGGGGGCGGGAGAGACCCAGTACTTC.

CDR3 DNA sequence: TGTGCCACTGGACAGTGGGAAACTGAAGCTTTCTTT. Encoded protein: CATGQWETEAFF. The chain links TRBV30 to TRBJ1-1, with TRBD1 as a possible D gene (6 bases). Germline V CDR1 and CDR2: GTSNPN, SVGIG (reference sequence). This CDR3 region has 12 residues. Trimming removed 8 bases at V and 5 bases at J, with 15 bases between.

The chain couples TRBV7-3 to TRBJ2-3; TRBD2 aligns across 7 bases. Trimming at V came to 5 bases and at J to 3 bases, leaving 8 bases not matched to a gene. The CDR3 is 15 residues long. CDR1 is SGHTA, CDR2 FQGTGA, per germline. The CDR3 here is CASSTSGGGTDTQYF. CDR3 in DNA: TGTGCCAGCAGCACCTCGGGGGGTGGAACAGATACGCAGTATTTT.

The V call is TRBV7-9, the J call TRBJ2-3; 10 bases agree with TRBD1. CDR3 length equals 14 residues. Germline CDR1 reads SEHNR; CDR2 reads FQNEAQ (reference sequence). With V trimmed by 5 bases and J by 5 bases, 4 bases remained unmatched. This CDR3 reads CASSLDRGQDTQYF. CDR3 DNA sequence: TGTGCCAGCAGCCTTGACAGGGGGCAAGATACGCAGTATTTT.

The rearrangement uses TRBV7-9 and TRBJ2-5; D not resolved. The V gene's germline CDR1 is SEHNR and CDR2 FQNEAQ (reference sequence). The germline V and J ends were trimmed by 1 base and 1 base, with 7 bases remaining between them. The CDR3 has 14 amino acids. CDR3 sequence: CASSLVSPQETQYF. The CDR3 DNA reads TGTGCCAGCAGCTTAGTATCCCCCCAAGAGACCCAGTACTTC.

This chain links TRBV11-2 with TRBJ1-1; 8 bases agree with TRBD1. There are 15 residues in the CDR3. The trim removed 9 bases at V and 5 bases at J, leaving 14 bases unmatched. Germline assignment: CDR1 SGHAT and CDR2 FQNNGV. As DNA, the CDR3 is TGTGCCAGTTACATGGACAGGGCGAGGTTTACTGAAGCTTTCTTT. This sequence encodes CASYMDRARFTEAFF.

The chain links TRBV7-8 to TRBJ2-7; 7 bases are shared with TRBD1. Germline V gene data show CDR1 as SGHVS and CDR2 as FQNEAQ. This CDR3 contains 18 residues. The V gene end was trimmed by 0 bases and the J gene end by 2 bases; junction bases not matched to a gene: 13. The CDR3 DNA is TGTGCCAGCAGCTTAGCGGCCTGGGTGGGACAGCCAACCTACGAGCAGTACTTC. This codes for CASSLAAWVGQPTYEQYF.

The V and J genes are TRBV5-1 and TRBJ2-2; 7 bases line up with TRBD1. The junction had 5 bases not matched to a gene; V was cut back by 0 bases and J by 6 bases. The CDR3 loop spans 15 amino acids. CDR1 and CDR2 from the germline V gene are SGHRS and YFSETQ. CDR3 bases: TGCGCCAGCAGCTTGGGAGACAGGGCCGCCGGGGAGCTGTTTTTT. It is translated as CASSLGDRAAGELFF.

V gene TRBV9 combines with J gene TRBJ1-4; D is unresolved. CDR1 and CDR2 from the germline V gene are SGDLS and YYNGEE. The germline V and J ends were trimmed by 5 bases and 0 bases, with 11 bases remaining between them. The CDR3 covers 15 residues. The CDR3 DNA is TGTGCCAGCAGTGAACGAGACGCAACTAATGAAAAACTGTTTTTT. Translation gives CASSERDATNEKLFF.

The chain's CDR3 is CASSGQGTNEKLFF. In nucleotides, the CDR3 is TGCGCCAGCAGTGGACAGGGGACTAATGAAAAACTGTTTTTT. The chain couples TRBV5-1 to TRBJ1-4; 9 nucleotides align to TRBD1. The V and J ends lost 5 bases and 2 bases, in that order; junction bases with no gene match: 1. The germline CDR1 and CDR2 sequences are SGHRS and YFSETQ. This CDR3 spans 14 amino acids.

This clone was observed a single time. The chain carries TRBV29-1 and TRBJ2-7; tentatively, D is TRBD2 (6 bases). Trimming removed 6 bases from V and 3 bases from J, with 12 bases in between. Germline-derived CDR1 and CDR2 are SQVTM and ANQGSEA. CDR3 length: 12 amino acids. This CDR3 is CSVGGRFYEQYF. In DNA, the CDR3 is TGCAGCGTCGGAGGGAGGTTCTACGAGCAGTACTTC.

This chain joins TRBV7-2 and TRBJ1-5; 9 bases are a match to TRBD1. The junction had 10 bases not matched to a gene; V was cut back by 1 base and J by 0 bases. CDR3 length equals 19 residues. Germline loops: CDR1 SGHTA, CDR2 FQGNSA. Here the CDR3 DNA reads TGTGCCAGCAGCTTAGAAGTATCGGGGACAGGGAATAGCAATCAGCCCCAGCATTTT. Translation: CASSLEVSGTGNSNQPQHF.

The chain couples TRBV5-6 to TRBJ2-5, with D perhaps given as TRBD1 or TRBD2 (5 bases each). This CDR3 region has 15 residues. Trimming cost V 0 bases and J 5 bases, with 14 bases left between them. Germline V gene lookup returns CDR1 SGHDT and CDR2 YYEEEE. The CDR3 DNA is TGTGCCAGCAGCTTGGCCCGGGACCGAAGGGAGACCCAGTACTTC. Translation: CASSLARDRRETQYF. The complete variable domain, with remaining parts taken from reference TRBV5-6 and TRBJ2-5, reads DAGVTQSPTHLIKTRGQQVTLRCSPKSGHDTVSWYQQALGQGPQFIFQYYEEEERQRGNFPDRFSGHQFPNYSSELNVNALLLGDSALYLCASSLARDRRETQYFGPGTRLLVL.

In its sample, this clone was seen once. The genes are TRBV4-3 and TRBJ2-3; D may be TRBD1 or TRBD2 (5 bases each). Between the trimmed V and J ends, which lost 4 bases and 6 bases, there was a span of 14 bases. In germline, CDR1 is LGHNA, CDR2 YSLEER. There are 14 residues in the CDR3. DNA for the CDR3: TGCGCCAGCAGCCGAACTAGGTACAGGGATACGCAGTATTTT. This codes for CASSRTRYRDTQYF.

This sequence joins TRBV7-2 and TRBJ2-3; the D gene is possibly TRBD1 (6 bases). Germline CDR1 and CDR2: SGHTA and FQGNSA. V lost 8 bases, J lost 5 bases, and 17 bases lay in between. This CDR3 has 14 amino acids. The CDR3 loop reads CASSPRGREDTQYF. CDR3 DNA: TGTGCCAGCTCCCCCAGGGGCCGGGAAGATACGCAGTATTTT.

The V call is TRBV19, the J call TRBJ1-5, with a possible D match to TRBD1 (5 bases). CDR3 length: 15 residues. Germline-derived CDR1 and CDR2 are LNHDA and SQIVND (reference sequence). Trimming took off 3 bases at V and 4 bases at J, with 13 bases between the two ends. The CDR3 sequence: CASSMAQGGNQPQHF. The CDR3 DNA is TGTGCCAGTAGTATGGCCCAGGGAGGAAATCAGCCCCAGCATTTT. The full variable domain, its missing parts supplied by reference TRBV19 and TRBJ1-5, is DGGITQSPKYLFRKEGQNVTLSCEQNLNHDAMYWYRQDPGQGLRLIYYSQIVNDFQKGDIAEGYSVSREKKESFPLTVTSAQKNPTAFYLCASSMAQGGNQPQHFGDGTRLSIL.

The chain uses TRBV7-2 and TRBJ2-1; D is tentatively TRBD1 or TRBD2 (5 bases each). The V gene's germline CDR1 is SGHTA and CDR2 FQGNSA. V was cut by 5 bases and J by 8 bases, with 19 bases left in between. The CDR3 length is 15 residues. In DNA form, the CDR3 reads TGTGCCAGCAGCGACAGAATGGGGGTTCGGGATGAGCAGTTCTTC. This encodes CASSDRMGVRDEQFF.

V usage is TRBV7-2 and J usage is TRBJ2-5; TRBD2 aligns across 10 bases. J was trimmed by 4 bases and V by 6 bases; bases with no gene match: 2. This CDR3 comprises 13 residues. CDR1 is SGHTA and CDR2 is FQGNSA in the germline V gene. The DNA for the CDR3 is TGTGCCAGCAGGCGGACTAGCGGAGAGACCCAGTACTTC. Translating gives CASRRTSGETQYF.

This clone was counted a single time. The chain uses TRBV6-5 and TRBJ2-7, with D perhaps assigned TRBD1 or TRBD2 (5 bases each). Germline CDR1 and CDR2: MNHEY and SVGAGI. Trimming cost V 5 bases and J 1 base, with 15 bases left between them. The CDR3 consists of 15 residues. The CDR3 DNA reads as TGTGCCAGCAGTAAACTCCGGGACCATTCCTACGAGCAGTACTTC. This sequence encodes CASSKLRDHSYEQYF.

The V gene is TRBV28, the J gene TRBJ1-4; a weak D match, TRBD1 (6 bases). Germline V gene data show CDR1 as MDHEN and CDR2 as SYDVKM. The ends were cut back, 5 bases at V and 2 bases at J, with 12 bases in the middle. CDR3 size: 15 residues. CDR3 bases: TGTGCCAGCAGTCTCTCGCAGGGGACTAATGAAAAACTGTTTTTT. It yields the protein CASSLSQGTNEKLFF.

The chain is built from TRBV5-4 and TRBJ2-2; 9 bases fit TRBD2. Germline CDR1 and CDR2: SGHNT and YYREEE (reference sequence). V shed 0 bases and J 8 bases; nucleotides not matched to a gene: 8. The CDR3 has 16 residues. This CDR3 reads CASSLAAGGPTGELFF. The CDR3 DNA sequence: TGTGCCAGCAGCTTGGCCGCGGGAGGGCCTACGGGGGAGCTGTTTTTT. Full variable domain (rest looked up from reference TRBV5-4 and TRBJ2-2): ETGVTQSPTHLIKTRGQQVTLRCSSQSGHNTVSWYQQALGQGPQFIFQYYREEENGRGNFPPRFSGLQFPNYSSELNVNALELDDSALYLCASSLAAGGPTGELFFGEGSRLTVL.

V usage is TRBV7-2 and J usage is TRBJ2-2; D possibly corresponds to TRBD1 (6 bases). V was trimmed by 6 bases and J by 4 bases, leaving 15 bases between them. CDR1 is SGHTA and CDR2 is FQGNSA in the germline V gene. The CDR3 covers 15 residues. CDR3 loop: CASSPTGSSTGELFF. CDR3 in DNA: TGTGCCAGCAGTCCCACAGGGAGCAGCACCGGGGAGCTGTTTTTT.